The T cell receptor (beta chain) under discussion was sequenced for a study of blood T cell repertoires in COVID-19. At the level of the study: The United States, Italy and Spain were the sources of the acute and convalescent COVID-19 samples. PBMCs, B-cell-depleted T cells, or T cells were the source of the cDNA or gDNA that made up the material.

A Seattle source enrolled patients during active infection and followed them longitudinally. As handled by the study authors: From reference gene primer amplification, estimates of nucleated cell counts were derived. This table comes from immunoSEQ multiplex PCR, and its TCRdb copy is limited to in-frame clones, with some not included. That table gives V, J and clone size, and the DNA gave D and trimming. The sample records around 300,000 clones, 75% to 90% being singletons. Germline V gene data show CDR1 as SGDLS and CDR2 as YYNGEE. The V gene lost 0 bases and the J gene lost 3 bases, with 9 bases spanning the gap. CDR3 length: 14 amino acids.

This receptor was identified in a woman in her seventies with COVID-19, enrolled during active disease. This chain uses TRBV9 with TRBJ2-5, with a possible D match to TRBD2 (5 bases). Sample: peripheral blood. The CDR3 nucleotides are TGTGCCAGCAGCGTAGGAGGGCCAAAAGAGACCCAGTACTTC. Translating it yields CASSVGGPKETQYF.